These T cell receptor beta chains were read from a single sample in a study of blood T cell repertoires in COVID-19. TCRdb keeps only in-frame clones here, not all; method: immunoSEQ multiplex PCR. The table has 380,000 or so clones, more than 75% seen once. Material: PBMCs or T cells enriched from blood (not recorded which). All receptors come from a man aged 25-45 years who had recovered from COVID-19. Each CDR3 is given with its conserved first and last residue.

J: TRBJ2-2; V: TRBV5-1; CDR3: CASSLEGAGELFF
J: TRBJ1-2; V: TRBV7-9; CDR3: CASSPPVAGQLYGYTF
J: TRBJ2-4; V: TRBV11-2; CDR3: CASSWSAGALAKNIQYF
J: TRBJ1-2; V: TRBV9; CDR3: CASSVVTGNYGYTF
J: TRBJ2-7; V: TRBV9; CDR3: CASTPAPLTGENSYEQYF
J: TRBJ1-2; V: TRBV7-8; CDR3: CASSSYWTGEYGYTF
J: TRBJ2-3; V: TRBV11-3; CDR3: CASSLTAGVTDTQYF
J: TRBJ2-3; V: TRBV27; CDR3: CASSWDISPNTQYF
J: TRBJ2-6; V: TRBV27; CDR3: CASSPDRAGANVLTF
J: TRBJ1-5; V: TRBV4-3; CDR3: CASSQERGQPQHF
J: TRBJ1-5; V: TRBV4-1; CDR3: CASAYGRGDNQPQHF
J: TRBJ2-7; V: TRBV9; CDR3: CASSPGDRIYEQYF
J: TRBJ1-5; V: TRBV9; CDR3: CASSPTGQGIQPQHF
J: TRBJ1-2; V: TRBV12-3/TRBV12-4; CDR3: CASSTGGNYGYTF
J: TRBJ1-2; V: TRBV7-2; CDR3: CASSLNTDYGYTF
J: TRBJ1-1; V: TRBV6-5; CDR3: CASSYPRQGVGTEAFF
J: TRBJ2-6; V: TRBV10-2; CDR3: CASSESGGSGANVLTF
J: TRBJ2-3; V: TRBV7-9; CDR3: CASSGPGQGRDTQYF
J: TRBJ1-5; V: TRBV2; CDR3: CASKVEGNQPQHF
J: TRBJ2-2; V: TRBV5-1; CDR3: CASSLPLAGGNTGELFF
J: TRBJ1-1; V: TRBV18; CDR3: CASSPSGMNTEAFF
J: TRBJ1-5; V: TRBV7-9; CDR3: CASSSHRVGQPQHF
J: TRBJ2-6; V: TRBV19; CDR3: CASSIITGANVLTF
J: TRBJ2-5; V: TRBV6-1; CDR3: CASSDVRAETQYF
J: TRBJ1-4; V: TRBV5-5; CDR3: CASSLQGQRGKLFF
J: TRBJ1-4; V: TRBV9; CDR3: CASSVDQINEKLFF
J: TRBJ2-2; V: TRBV10-1; CDR3: CASSESYGNTGELFF
J: TRBJ2-7; V: TRBV25-1; CDR3: CASSVGGGHYYEQYF
J: TRBJ1-6; V: TRBV18; CDR3: CASSLKRGVDSPLHF
J: TRBJ2-7; V: TRBV5-3; CDR3: CARSSLKGQPNYEQYF
J: TRBJ2-3; V: TRBV10-3; CDR3: CAIGSSHLTDTQYF
J: TRBJ1-5; V: TRBV6-2/TRBV6-3; CDR3: CASSGGIYNQPQHF
J: TRBJ2-5; V: TRBV6-5; CDR3: CACERGAAVGTQYF
J: TRBJ1-2; V: TRBV7-9; CDR3: CASSPRTGKDYGYTF
J: TRBJ2-3; V: TRBV7-2; CDR3: CASSFRGDTQYF
J: TRBJ2-2; V: TRBV14; CDR3: CASSNSIGSAGELFF
J: TRBJ2-3; V: TRBV2; CDR3: CASTKVGGPGDTQYF
J: TRBJ1-2; V: TRBV30; CDR3: CASPGGSPNRWGYTF
J: TRBJ2-5; V: TRBV5-1; CDR3: CASSEGTSGGTRETQYF
J: TRBJ1-5; V: TRBV18; CDR3: CASLQGAGQPQHF
J: TRBJ1-2; V: TRBV27; CDR3: CASSPAGGHSYGYTF
J: TRBJ1-1; V: TRBV20-1; CDR3: CSATDGEAFF
J: TRBJ2-3; V: TRBV19; CDR3: CASSIVEAPDTQYF
J: TRBJ1-1; V: TRBV15; CDR3: CATSRDRAMNTEAFF
J: TRBJ1-3; V: TRBV18; CDR3: CASSLGAGPSGNTIYF
J: TRBJ1-5; V: TRBV7-2; CDR3: CASSLGQHYNQPQHF